Presented here are 22 T cell receptor beta chains from one specimen sequenced in a study of blood T cell repertoires in COVID-19. The repertoire was sequenced with immunoSEQ multiplex PCR; TCRdb's copy has only in-frame clones and lacks some. The sample has 200,000 or so clones; around nine tenths are singletons. The material sequenced was peripheral blood. Receptor source: a woman aged 55-69 years with acute or convalescent COVID-19.

This chain uses TRBV4-1 with TRBJ1-2, with 8 bases lining up with TRBD1. The germline CDR1 and CDR2 sequences are MGHRA and YSYEKL. This CDR3 has 16 amino acids. The junction had 7 bases not matched to a gene; V was cut back by 2 bases and J by 2 bases. Here the CDR3 reads CASSQPWDRSNYGYTF. The CDR3 DNA is TGCGCCAGCAGCCAACCTTGGGACAGGTCAAACTATGGCTACACCTTC.

This clone was counted a few times. The chain joins TRBV21-1 to TRBJ2-1; the D segment call TRBD2 is taken from the table without a DNA check. TRBV21-1 is annotated as a pseudogene. The CDR3 runs to 16 residues. The CDR3 loop reads CASRRRIITSYNEQFF. The CDR3 DNA is TGTGCCAGCAGGAGGCGGATTATTACCTCCTACAATGAGCAGTTCTTC.

The chain is built from TRBV18 and TRBJ1-4; D ambiguous. Germline V gene data show CDR1 as KGHSH and CDR2 as LQKENI. The V and J ends lost 1 base and 5 bases respectively, with 8 bases between them. The CDR3 spans 14 residues. The CDR3 nucleotides read TGTGCCAGCTCACCACAAACGGGGAATGAAAAACTGTTTTTT. Translation: CASSPQTGNEKLFF.

DNA for the CDR3: TGTGCCACCAGAGGGACTAGCGGAGCCGAGGGGAACACCGGGGAGCTGTTTTTT. This codes for CATRGTSGAEGNTGELFF. The rearrangement links TRBV24-1 to TRBJ2-2, with 11 bases matching TRBD2. The CDR3 has 18 residues. Looked up from germline, CDR1 is KGHDR and CDR2 is SFDVKD. V trimming: 7 bases; J trimming: 1 base; junction bases outside the gene matches: 10.

The chain joins TRBV6-4 to TRBJ1-2, with TRBD1 matching 8 bases. This CDR3 is 16 amino acids long. CDR1 MRHNA and CDR2 SNTAGT come from the germline V gene. V lost 3 bases and J lost 8; bases outside the gene matches: 14. CDR3 in amino acids: CASSEGTGISRDGYTF. For the CDR3, the DNA is TGTGCCAGCAGTGAAGGGACAGGAATCTCCAGGGACGGCTACACCTTC.

This clone has only a few counts. The sample holds other DNA sequences that translate to the same CDR3. V is TRBV6-5 and J is TRBJ1-2; 10 positions agree with TRBD1. The CDR3 is made up of 14 amino acids. CDR1 and CDR2 from the germline V gene are MNHEY and SVGAGI. The J segment lost 8 bases and the V segment lost 2 bases, leaving 5 bases of the junction unmatched. The CDR3 reads CASSYTGQGSGYTF. The DNA for the CDR3 is TGTGCCAGCAGTTACACGGGACAGGGGAGCGGCTACACCTTC.

The chain recombines TRBV30 with TRBJ1-2; no definite D call. Per the germline V gene, CDR1 is GTSNPN and CDR2 is SVGIG (reference sequence). V dropped 1 base and J dropped 7 bases, with 16 bases sitting between them. This CDR3 contains 14 residues. The CDR3 region is CAWSARRFSSGYTF. The CDR3 region has the DNA TGTGCCTGGAGTGCCCGGAGGTTTTCGTCTGGCTACACCTTC.

This clone occurred once. J is TRBJ1-1 and V is TRBV6-5; 9 bases are a match to TRBD1. With 0 bases clipped from V and 0 bases from J, the junction kept 2 bases outside the gene matches. The CDR3 spans 16 residues. Germline CDR1 MNHEY, CDR2 SVGAGI. The CDR3 sequence is CASSYSNRGLNTEAFF. For the CDR3, the DNA is TGTGCCAGCAGTTACTCTAACAGGGGGCTGAACACTGAAGCTTTCTTT.

The chain couples TRBV7-2 to TRBJ2-7; TRBD2 agrees at 9 bases. In germline, CDR1 is SGHTA, CDR2 FQGNSA. The CDR3 spans 14 residues. Trimming cost V 3 bases and J 0 bases; bases outside gene matches: 0. The CDR3 DNA reads TGTGCCAGCAGCTTTAGCGGGAGCTCCTACGAGCAGTACTTC. This gives the protein CASSFSGSSYEQYF.

This clone has just one count. V usage is TRBV18 and J usage is TRBJ1-2; 10 nucleotides agree with TRBD1. This CDR3 has 15 residues. J lost 2 bases, V lost 0 bases, and 0 bases had no gene match. The germline V gene encodes CDR1 KGHSH and CDR2 LQKENI. The CDR3 spells CASSPPTGGNYGYTF. CDR3 DNA: TGTGCCAGCTCACCACCGACAGGGGGCAACTATGGCTACACCTTC.

The chain carries TRBV9 and TRBJ2-7, with 11 bases fitting TRBD2. V shed 2 bases, J shed 4 bases, and the junction held 2 bases outside the gene matches. Germline lookup yields CDR1 SGDLS and CDR2 YYNGEE. This CDR3 has 14 residues. CDR3 bases: TGTGCCAGCAGCGTTACTAGCGGGGGTTACGAGCAGTACTTC. Its translation is CASSVTSGGYEQYF.

V is TRBV11-2 and J is TRBJ1-1, with 9 bases identical to TRBD1. The CDR3 has 14 residues. CDR1 SGHAT and CDR2 FQNNGV come from the germline V gene. V shed 6 bases and J 4 bases; nucleotides not matched to a gene: 6. CDR3 sequence: CASSRQGEGTEAFF. CDR3 DNA sequence: TGTGCCAGCAGTCGACAGGGGGAGGGCACTGAAGCTTTCTTT.

This rearrangement joins TRBV30 to TRBJ1-5; 7 nucleotides match TRBD1. Trimming removed 2 bases from V and 3 bases from J; junction bases left unmatched: 4. Germline V CDR1 and CDR2: GTSNPN, SVGIG (reference sequence). This CDR3 is built from 14 residues. The DNA of the CDR3 is TGTGCCTGGAGTCCTGGACAGGTCAATCAGCCCCAGCATTTT. Amino acids: CAWSPGQVNQPQHF.

The V gene is TRBV19, the J gene TRBJ1-5; D is ambiguous. Germline V gene lookup returns CDR1 LNHDA and CDR2 SQIVND (reference sequence). Trimming left V 1 base short and J 4 bases short, with 8 bases between. The CDR3 consists of 14 residues. The CDR3 protein is CASSIVPGNQPQHF. For the CDR3, the DNA is TGTGCCAGTAGTATAGTACCGGGTAATCAGCCCCAGCATTTT. The full variable domain, its missing parts supplied by reference TRBV19 and TRBJ1-5, is DGGITQSPKYLFRKEGQNVTLSCEQNLNHDAMYWYRQDPGQGLRLIYYSQIVNDFQKGDIAEGYSVSREKKESFPLTVTSAQKNPTAFYLCASSIVPGNQPQHFGDGTRLSIL.

This sequence joins TRBV21-1 and TRBJ2-7; the table names TRBD1, a call not compared with the DNA. TRBV21-1 is a pseudogene segment. CDR3 size: 17 residues. CDR3 in amino acids: CASSKCIRDSLIHEQYF. The CDR3 region has the DNA TGTGCCAGCAGCAAATGCATCCGGGACAGTCTCATCCACGAGCAGTACTTC.

The genes are TRBV5-5 and TRBJ1-5; D is uncertain. The CDR3 runs 13 residues. In germline, CDR1 is SGHKS, CDR2 YYEKEE (reference sequence). Deletions cut 0 bases from V and 6 bases from J, with 7 bases between. CDR3 amino acids: CASSLEAGQPQHF. The CDR3 DNA sequence: TGTGCCAGCAGCTTGGAGGCAGGTCAGCCCCAGCATTTT. Complete variable domain (other parts from reference TRBV5-5 and TRBJ1-5): DAGVTQSPTHLIKTRGQQVTLRCSPISGHKSVSWYQQVLGQGPQFIFQYYEKEERGRGNFPDRFSARQFPNYSSELNVNALLLGDSALYLCASSLEAGQPQHFGDGTRLSIL.

The CDR3 loop reads CASSIGAGRSTEAFF. The CDR3 bases are TGTGCCAGTAGTATTGGGGCAGGGAGGAGCACTGAAGCTTTCTTT. V and J are TRBV19 and TRBJ1-1, with D perhaps matching TRBD1 (5 bases). Germline assignment: CDR1 LNHDA and CDR2 SQIVND (reference sequence). Trimming removed 3 bases at V and 4 bases at J, with 15 bases between. The CDR3 is made up of 15 amino acids.

The chain joins TRBV4-1 to TRBJ1-2; 7 bases are shared with TRBD1. Trimming removed 0 bases from V and 4 bases from J; junction bases left unmatched: 8. Looked up from germline, CDR1 is MGHRA and CDR2 is YSYEKL. CDR3 length: 16 amino acids. The CDR3 region has the DNA TGCGCCAGCAGCCAAGATTGGAGGGGGCAGGGCTATGGCTACACCTTC. Protein product: CASSQDWRGQGYGYTF.

The chain has TRBV5-1 and TRBJ2-3; possible D gene TRBD2, 5 bases. CDR1 is SGHRS, CDR2 YFSETQ, per germline. Trimming pared 5 bases from V and 0 bases from J, leaving 16 bases between. The CDR3 contains 16 residues. The CDR3 sequence is CASSPVPGGSTDTQYF. The CDR3 nucleotides are TGCGCCAGCAGTCCCGTCCCAGGCGGGAGCACAGATACGCAGTATTTT.

The rearrangement links TRBV6-6 to TRBJ1-5; D gene uncertain. The ends were cut back, 0 bases at V and 2 bases at J, with 8 bases in the middle. Germline V gene data show CDR1 as MNHNY and CDR2 as SVGAGI (reference sequence). There are 15 residues in the CDR3. The CDR3 region has the DNA TGTGCCAGCAGTTACTCGGCCACCGGCAATCAGCCCCAGCATTTT. This encodes CASSYSATGNQPQHF.

The chain links TRBV7-8 to TRBJ1-1; D is uncertain. Germline-derived CDR1 and CDR2 are SGHVS and FQNEAQ. There are 15 residues in the CDR3. Trimming removed 2 bases at V and 5 bases at J, with 15 bases between. The CDR3 sequence is CASSLPMRDGTEAFF. In DNA, the CDR3 is TGTGCCAGCAGCTTACCTATGAGGGATGGTACTGAAGCTTTCTTT.

This rearrangement joins TRBV30 to TRBJ1-6, with TRBD1 matching over 9 bases. CDR3 size: 15 residues. V trimming: 6 bases; J trimming: 7 bases; junction bases outside the gene matches: 10. From germline, CDR1 is GTSNPN and CDR2 SVGIG (reference sequence). The CDR3 DNA reads as TGTGCCTGTCCCTCCTGGGACAGGGAGAATTCACCCCTCCACTTT. Amino acid sequence: CACPSWDRENSPLHF.